Below are 8 T cell receptor beta chains sequenced from a single sample in a study of T cells in localized non-small cell lung cancer. Some clones are missing from TCRdb's copy, which holds only in-frame ones; the method was immunoSEQ multiplex PCR. The sample lists around 21,000 clones; roughly 91% were seen once. The source material was peripheral blood, sampled before any cancer treatment. The receptors stem from a male donor older than 55 with stage I lung adenocarcinoma.

The rearrangement joins TRBV29-1 to TRBJ1-1; no definite D call. The germline V and J ends were trimmed by 4 bases and 1 base, with 7 bases remaining between them. This CDR3 has 12 amino acids. CDR1 SQVTM and CDR2 ANQGSEA come from the germline V gene. The chain's CDR3 is CSVGQTNTEAFF. The CDR3 region has the DNA TGCAGCGTTGGGCAGACGAACACTGAAGCTTTCTTT.

This clone occurred once. This rearrangement joins TRBV7-2 to TRBJ1-6; maybe TRBD1 (6 bases). The V end lost 0 bases, the J end lost 4 bases, and 13 bases lay between the germline ends. The V gene's germline CDR1 is SGHTA and CDR2 FQGNSA. This CDR3 is 17 amino acids long. CDR3 protein: CASSLAGGGGYNSPLHF. CDR3 nucleotides: TGTGCCAGCAGCTTAGCTGGAGGGGGAGGATATAATTCACCCCTCCACTTT. Combining the CDR3 with reference TRBV7-2 and TRBJ1-6 gives the whole variable domain GAGVSQSPSNKVTEKGKDVELRCDPISGHTALYWYRQSLGQGLEFLIYFQGNSAPDKSGLPSDRFSAERTGGSVSTLTIQRTQQEDSAVYLCASSLAGGGGYNSPLHFGNGTRLTVT.

This chain uses TRBV11-2 with TRBJ1-3, with D hard to call. Germline CDR1 SGHAT, CDR2 FQNNGV. The CDR3 contains 13 residues. The ends were cut back, 0 bases at V and 5 bases at J, with 5 bases in the middle. CDR3 region: CASSLDTRNTIYF. The CDR3 DNA sequence: TGTGCCAGCAGCTTAGACACCAGAAACACCATATATTTT.

The V gene is TRBV4-1, the J gene TRBJ2-5; a weak D match, TRBD2 (7 bases). The germline V and J ends were trimmed by 0 bases and 5 bases, with 16 bases remaining between them. CDR3 length: 16 amino acids. CDR1 and CDR2 from the germline V gene are MGHRA and YSYEKL. CDR3 protein: CASSQDWGGQLETQYF. CDR3 nucleotide sequence: TGCGCCAGCAGCCAAGATTGGGGGGGCCAATTGGAGACCCAGTACTTC.

The chain couples TRBV4-3 to TRBJ2-2, with 11 bases aligning to TRBD1. V shed 0 bases, J shed 6 bases, and the junction held 9 bases outside the gene matches. The CDR3 runs to 18 residues. CDR1 is LGHNA, CDR2 YSLEER, per germline. In nucleotides, the CDR3 is TGCGCCAGCAGCCAAGATGGACAGGGGGCCGAACGTGCCGGGGAGCTGTTTTTT. Amino acids: CASSQDGQGAERAGELFF.

The V gene is TRBV29-1, the J gene TRBJ2-1; no definite D call. The CDR3 totals 15 residues. V was cut by 4 bases and J by 0 bases, with 13 bases left in between. The germline V gene encodes CDR1 SQVTM and CDR2 ANQGSEA. The CDR3, as DNA: TGCAGCGTTGCTTTTAGGGCAGGCTCCTACAATGAGCAGTTCTTC. Protein: CSVAFRAGSYNEQFF.

The rearrangement uses TRBV7-2 and TRBJ2-1, with D perhaps matching TRBD1 (7 bases). Germline values: CDR1 SGHTA, CDR2 FQGNSA. V lost 7 bases, J lost 4 bases, and 17 bases lay in between. The CDR3 contains 15 residues. CDR3 sequence (DNA): TGTGCCAGCACCCTGGCCAGGGGGGAATACAATGAGCAGTTCTTC. Its protein is CASTLARGEYNEQFF.

The rearrangement uses TRBV19 and TRBJ2-1; D may be TRBD1 (6 bases). The length of the CDR3 is 12 residues. The V gene's germline CDR1 is LNHDA and CDR2 SQIVND (reference sequence). V was shortened by 1 base and J by 9 bases, with 7 bases between the two germline ends. The CDR3, as DNA: TGTGCCAGTAGTATAGGGGACATTGAGCAGTTCTTC. Translation gives CASSIGDIEQFF.